This T cell receptor (beta chain) was sequenced in a study of early T cells in non-severe SARS-CoV-2 infection. Individual cDNA molecules received unique molecular identifiers during library preparation. One entry per CDR3 protein, called by TCRdb with MiXCR from the 5' RACE reads. The sample holds some 50,000 distinct CDR3 sequences, about 9.1% seen once. This clonotype appeared many times. Trimming at V came to 2 bases and at J to 4 bases, leaving 3 bases not matched to a gene. Per germline, CDR1 SGHRS and CDR2 YFSETQ. CDR3 length: 14 residues. The sequence derives from an adult who was a healthcare worker with PCR-confirmed SARS-CoV-2 infection or an uninfected control (not recorded which). Sequenced sample: whole blood. The chain is built from TRBV5-1 and TRBJ2-7, with TRBD2 matching 10 bases. The DNA of the CDR3 is TGCGCCAGCAGCTTCGTAGCGGGAGGATACGAGCAGTACTTC. Protein: CASSFVAGGYEQYF. Full variable domain (outside the CDR3, taken from reference TRBV5-1 and TRBJ2-7): KAGVTQTPRYLIKTRGQQVTLSCSPISGHRSVSWYQQTPGQGLQFLFEYFSETQRNKGNFPGRFSGRQFSNSRSEMNVSTLELGDSALYLCASSFVAGGYEQYFGPGTRLTVT.